This T cell receptor beta chain was found in a study of identical twins (dated by TCRdb to 2015 to 2016). As for the study more broadly: To test whether fetal clonotypes persist, this study deep-sequenced TCR alpha and beta repertoires from monozygotic twins, from unrelated adults of various ages, and from cord blood. To rule out contamination, replicate twin experiments were performed at different times with different library preparation protocols. What the study reported, not specific to this receptor: A weaker excess of twin sharing was found in beta out-of-frame sequences because the signal-to-noise ratio was lowered by fewer shared sequences. Because the same donors could not be followed over many years, the conclusions relied on cross-sectional statistical analysis. Fewer insertions were carried by abundant cord blood beta clonotypes; a weaker similar trend was observed in young adult naive repertoires, while no such trend was observed in memory repertoires. Compared with coincidental sharing between unrelated individuals, out-of-frame TCR alpha sequences shared between twins had an excess of sequences with low generation probability. Out-of-frame TCR alpha sharing in monozygotic twins was systematically underestimated by recombination models, whereas sharing between unrelated individuals was in agreement with the recombination models. Zero-insertion analyses could be partly confounded by invariant T cells such as MAIT and iNKT, although diverse VJ usage argued against such confounding for most clonotypes.

The protocol used for the library was 5' RACE. The sequencer listed for this sample is Illumina HiSeq 2000. Template switching added a universal primer binding site, and the final cDNA carried a unique molecular identifier that allowed TCR cDNA molecules to be counted accurately. Specific primers in the conserved constant-segment region were used to synthesize first-strand cDNA for TCR alpha and beta chains. To control for contamination, every cDNA library carried two barcodes: a SMART-Mk sample barcode plus Illumina barcodes. Two successive PCR steps introduced TruSeq adapter sequences along with Illumina sample barcodes. Sequencing of the TCR alpha and beta cDNA libraries was done on the Illumina HiSeq platform using custom primers. For the original study's pipeline: Unique molecular identifiers were extracted from raw reads with MiGEC, and CDR3 positions were determined with MiXCR. For each individual, recombination models were inferred using an EM algorithm with the repgenHMM and IGoR tools. The tcR package in R was used for shared clonotype analysis, with sharing normalized by the product of cloneset sizes. To study raw recombination without the effects of thymic and clonal selection, out-of-frame nonproductive sequences were analyzed. The public sequencing data were trimmed at Q25 with fastp and processed into clonotypes with MiXCR by TCRdb, which kept only in-frame beta chains. Each entry is one CDR3 protein sequence, shown with its most common DNA and genes. The V and J calls follow TCRdb's processing rather than the paper's. This sample lists approximately 1.8 million distinct CDR3 sequences; more than 30% were detected once. 0.27% of the sample goes to the ten largest clones.

Every donor was a healthy Caucasian. The CDR3 sequence holds 16 residues, the cysteine and phenylalanine included. Only the CDR3 DNA is retained, 48 bases long and in frame from the first base. From a lookup of the germline V gene, CDR1 and CDR2 are MNHEY and SVGAGI. Notes on this clonotype: The antigen this receptor binds is unknown. It may be a read error: a sequence one base away is much more abundant.

The sequenced sample was cord blood. The sequence came from a newborn girl in good health. The V and J segments used are TRBV6-5 and TRBJ2-5; the best D guess is TRBD2, with 5 bases matching. The J call may be incorrect, as the DNA end agrees better with TRBJ2-4. The DNA sequence is TGTGCCAGCAGTTACCCGGGGATAGGGCTTAGGGACATTCAGTACTTC. It codes for CASSYPGIGLRDIQYF.